The 15 T cell receptor beta chains presented below share a single source sample, sequenced in a study of a mutant IDH1 vaccine in newly diagnosed glioma. Method: immunoSEQ multiplex PCR; TCRdb's copy keeps in-frame clones and lacks some. The sample carries about 59,000 clones, more than 85% recorded once. The time point is: baseline, week 1 (first vaccination visit). The treatment denotes: pre-vaccination baseline after standard-of-care therapy. This specimen was PBMCs, taken from a glioma patient treated with radiotherapy, temozolomide or both. These receptors originate from a man aged 45-65 years with glioma.

About this clone itself: The sample has other DNA sequences that encode this CDR3 too. This chain joins TRBV6-5 and TRBJ2-7; 8 bases fit TRBD1. Germline CDR1 reads MNHEY; CDR2 reads SVGAGI. The CDR3 sequence is 15 residues long. Trimming at V came to 0 bases and at J to 4 bases, leaving 5 bases not matched to a gene. CDR3 coding DNA: TGTGCCAGCAGTTACTCTGGGACAGGCACTTACGAGCAGTACTTC. It yields the protein CASSYSGTGTYEQYF.

The CDR3 loop reads CSARPRYEQYF. For the CDR3, the DNA is TGCAGTGCTAGACCGAGGTACGAGCAGTACTTC. The chain recombines TRBV20-1 with TRBJ2-7; D not resolved. Germline values: CDR1 DFQATT, CDR2 SNEGSKA (reference sequence). The germline V and J ends were trimmed by 2 bases and 4 bases, with 6 bases remaining between them. The CDR3 totals 11 residues.

Of note for this clone: The same CDR3 arises from other DNA sequences in this sample as well. This chain connects TRBV5-1 to TRBJ2-7, with 7 positions matching TRBD1. The CDR3 is 14 residues long. CDR1 and CDR2 from the germline V gene are SGHRS and YFSETQ. The V gene end was trimmed by 0 bases and the J gene end by 4 bases; junction bases not matched to a gene: 4. CDR3 loop: CASSLGQGPYEQYF. For the CDR3, the DNA is TGCGCCAGCAGCTTGGGACAGGGCCCTTACGAGCAGTACTTC.

The V call is TRBV10-2, the J call TRBJ1-3; D gene uncertain. The CDR3 totals 16 residues. CDR1 and CDR2 from the germline V gene are WSHSY and SAAADI. V was shortened by 3 bases and J by 4 bases, with 16 bases between the two germline ends. The CDR3 spells CASSDAAPRIGNTIYF. The CDR3 nucleotides are TGCGCCAGCAGTGACGCGGCCCCTCGGATCGGAAACACCATATATTTT.

The V gene is TRBV19, the J gene TRBJ1-1; D is unresolved. Trimming shortened V by 0 bases and J by 0 bases, and 11 bases separated the two germline ends. This CDR3 has 16 residues. Germline V gives CDR1 LNHDA, CDR2 SQIVND (reference sequence). CDR3 DNA: TGTGCCAGTAGTATAGAGCCCCGCGGGTTGAACACTGAAGCTTTCTTT. It codes for CASSIEPRGLNTEAFF. The full variable domain, in which reference TRBV19 and TRBJ1-1 provide the parts outside the CDR3, is DGGITQSPKYLFRKEGQNVTLSCEQNLNHDAMYWYRQDPGQGLRLIYYSQIVNDFQKGDIAEGYSVSREKKESFPLTVTSAQKNPTAFYLCASSIEPRGLNTEAFFGQGTRLTVV.

The chain combines TRBV28 with TRBJ2-3; D is undetermined. V was pared by 3 bases and J by 0 bases, with 16 bases between. Germline CDR1 MDHEN, CDR2 SYDVKM. The CDR3 sequence is 17 residues long. Here the CDR3 DNA reads TGTGCCAGCAGTTTTCCCCCGACCCGCCTAAGCACAGATACGCAGTATTTT. As protein: CASSFPPTRLSTDTQYF.

The chain employs TRBV5-1 and TRBJ2-5, with 7 bases fitting TRBD1. CDR1 SGHRS and CDR2 YFSETQ come from the germline V gene. This CDR3 is built from 15 residues. The J segment lost 2 bases and the V segment lost 2 bases, leaving 6 bases of the junction unmatched. The CDR3 spells CASSFQTGRQETQYF. CDR3 coding DNA: TGCGCCAGCAGCTTTCAGACAGGGCGGCAAGAGACCCAGTACTTC. The full variable domain, its missing parts supplied by reference TRBV5-1 and TRBJ2-5, is KAGVTQTPRYLIKTRGQQVTLSCSPISGHRSVSWYQQTPGQGLQFLFEYFSETQRNKGNFPGRFSGRQFSNSRSEMNVSTLELGDSALYLCASSFQTGRQETQYFGPGTRLLVL.

This rearrangement joins TRBV9 to TRBJ2-3, with D uncertain. The CDR3 consists of 15 residues. Germline V gene lookup returns CDR1 SGDLS and CDR2 YYNGEE. Trimming left V 0 bases short and J 4 bases short, with 12 bases between. CDR3 region: CASSVGVAAPDTQYF. CDR3 in DNA: TGTGCCAGCAGCGTAGGTGTCGCGGCCCCAGATACGCAGTATTTT. Full variable domain (outside the CDR3, taken from reference TRBV9 and TRBJ2-3): DSGVTQTPKHLITATGQRVTLRCSPRSGDLSVYWYQQSLDQGLQFLIQYYNGEERAKGNILERFSAQQFPDLHSELNLSSLELGDSALYFCASSVGVAAPDTQYFGPGTRLTVL.

V is TRBV5-6 and J is TRBJ1-3, with D possibly being TRBD1 (5 bases). The length of the CDR3 is 16 residues. Trimming removed 5 bases at V and 0 bases at J, with 15 bases between. Germline V gene lookup returns CDR1 SGHDT and CDR2 YYEEEE. CDR3 sequence: CASRRTGDLSGNTIYF. In nucleotides, the CDR3 is TGTGCCAGCAGGCGGACGGGGGATCTCTCTGGAAACACCATATATTTT.

Written as DNA, the CDR3 is TGTGCCAGCAGCCAACTAGCGGGAGCCACAGAGGAGCAGTACTTC. It encodes CASSQLAGATEEQYF. The chain carries TRBV7-2 and TRBJ2-7, with 11 bases matching TRBD2. The CDR3 consists of 15 residues. Germline V CDR1 and CDR2: SGHTA, FQGNSA. With 5 bases clipped from V and 7 bases from J, the junction kept 10 bases outside the gene matches.

V gene TRBV28 combines with J gene TRBJ1-2; D might be TRBD1 (6 bases). Trimming shortened V by 5 bases and J by 7 bases, and 17 bases separated the two germline ends. The CDR3 is made up of 14 amino acids. CDR1 and CDR2 (germline): MDHEN, SYDVKM. The CDR3 nucleotides are TGTGCCAGCAGTCGGGTCCGGGCAGGGGCTGGCTACACCTTC. Its translation is CASSRVRAGAGYTF.

The chain is built from TRBV28 and TRBJ1-2; 8 bases fit TRBD1. The V and J ends lost 10 bases and 8 bases, in that order; junction bases with no gene match: 12. This CDR3 has 13 amino acids. Germline V gene data show CDR1 as MDHEN and CDR2 as SYDVKM. In DNA, the CDR3 is TGTGCCACCGATAGGACAGGGAGGCTGGGCTACACCTTC. Translation: CATDRTGRLGYTF.

V usage is TRBV30 and J usage is TRBJ2-5; 7 bases match TRBD1. With the DNA end fitting TRBJ2-7 better, the J assignment may be wrong. Germline CDR1 and CDR2: GTSNPN and SVGIG (reference sequence). There are 18 residues in the CDR3. CDR3 bases: TGTGCCTGGAGTGTAAAACTCGCGTTGACAGGGCCCCCCTACGAGCAGTACTTC. Amino acids: CAWSVKLALTGPPYEQYF.

V and J are TRBV5-1 and TRBJ2-6, with D possibly matching TRBD2 (5 bases). The V end lost 0 bases, the J end lost 0 bases, and 7 bases lay between the germline ends. The CDR3 is made up of 16 amino acids. Germline V gives CDR1 SGHRS, CDR2 YFSETQ. The DNA for the CDR3 is TGCGCCAGCAGCTTGGTTGGGAGCTCTGGGGCCAACGTCCTGACTTTC. Translated, it gives CASSLVGSSGANVLTF.

V and J are TRBV29-1 and TRBJ2-3, with 7 bases identical to TRBD1. Germline-derived CDR1 and CDR2 are SQVTM and ANQGSEA. The CDR3 spans 14 residues. The J segment lost 1 base and the V segment lost 7 bases, leaving 8 bases of the junction unmatched. CDR3 region: CSASTGTRTDTQYF. CDR3 nucleotides: TGCAGCGCCTCGACAGGGACCCGCACAGATACGCAGTATTTT.